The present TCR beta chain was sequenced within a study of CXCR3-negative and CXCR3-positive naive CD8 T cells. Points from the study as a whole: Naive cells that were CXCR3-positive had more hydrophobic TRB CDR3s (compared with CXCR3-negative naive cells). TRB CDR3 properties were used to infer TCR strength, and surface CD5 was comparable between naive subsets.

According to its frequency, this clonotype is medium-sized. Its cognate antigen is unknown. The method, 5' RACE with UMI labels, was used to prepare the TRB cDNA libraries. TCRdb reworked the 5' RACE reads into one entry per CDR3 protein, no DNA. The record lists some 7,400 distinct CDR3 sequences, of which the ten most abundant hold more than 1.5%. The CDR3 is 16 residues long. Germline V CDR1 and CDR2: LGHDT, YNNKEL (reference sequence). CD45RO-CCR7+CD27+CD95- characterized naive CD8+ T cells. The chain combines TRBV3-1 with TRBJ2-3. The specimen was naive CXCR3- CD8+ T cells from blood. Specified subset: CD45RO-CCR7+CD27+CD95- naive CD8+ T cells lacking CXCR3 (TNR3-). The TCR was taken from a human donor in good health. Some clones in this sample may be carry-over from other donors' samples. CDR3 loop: CASSQETAKSTDTQYF.